The clone carrying this T cell receptor (beta chain) was detected only a few times. These data are taken from a study of patients and donors after allogeneic stem cell transplantation. One entry per CDR3 protein, called by TCRdb with MiXCR from the RT-PCR reads. Of about 960,000 distinct CDR3 sequences in the sample, about a sixth are singletons; the top ten hold around 6%. Input material: blood, either unsorted or a sorted T cell fraction (not recorded which). The sequence was collected from a human donor who was either an allogeneic HSCT recipient or a stem cell or donor lymphocyte infusion donor (not recorded which). It is not recorded whose cells these are; they may come from a transplant donor.

The CDR3 bases are TGTGCCAGCAGCGTAGAAGGGAACCCATGGATATCGGGCTACACCTTC. It yields the protein CASSVEGNPWISGYTF. J is TRBJ1-2 and V is TRBV9, with D hard to call. V lost 0 bases to trimming and J lost 8 bases, with 20 bases between them. The germline V gene has CDR1 SGDLS and CDR2 YYNGEE. This CDR3 contains 16 residues.